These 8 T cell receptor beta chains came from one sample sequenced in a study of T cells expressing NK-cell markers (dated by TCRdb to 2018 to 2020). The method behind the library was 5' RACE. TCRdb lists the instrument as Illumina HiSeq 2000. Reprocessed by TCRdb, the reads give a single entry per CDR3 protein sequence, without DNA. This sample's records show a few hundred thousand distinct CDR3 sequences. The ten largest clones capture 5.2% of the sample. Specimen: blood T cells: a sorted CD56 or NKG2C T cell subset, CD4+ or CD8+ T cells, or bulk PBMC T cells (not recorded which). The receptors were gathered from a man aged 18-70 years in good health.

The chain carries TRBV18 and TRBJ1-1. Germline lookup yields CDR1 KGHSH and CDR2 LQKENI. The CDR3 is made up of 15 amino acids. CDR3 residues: CASSLLTDKNTEAFF.

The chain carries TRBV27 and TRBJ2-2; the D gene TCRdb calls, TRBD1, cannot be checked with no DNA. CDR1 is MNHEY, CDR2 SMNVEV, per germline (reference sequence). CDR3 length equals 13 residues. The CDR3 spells CASSSRILGELFF.

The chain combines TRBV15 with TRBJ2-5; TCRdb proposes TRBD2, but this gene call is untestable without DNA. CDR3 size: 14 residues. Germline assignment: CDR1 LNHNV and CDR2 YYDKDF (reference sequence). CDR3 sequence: CATSTGPLQETQYF. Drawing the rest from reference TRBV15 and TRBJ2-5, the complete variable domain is DAMVIQNPRYQVTQFGKPVTLSCSQTLNHNVMYWYQQKSSQAPKLLFHYYDKDFNNEADTPDNFQSRRPNTSFCFLDIRSPGLGDTAMYLCATSTGPLQETQYFGPGTRLLVL.

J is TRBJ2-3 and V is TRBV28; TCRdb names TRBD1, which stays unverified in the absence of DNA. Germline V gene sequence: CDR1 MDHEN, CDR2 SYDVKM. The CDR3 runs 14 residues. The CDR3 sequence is CASIVGGSTDTQYF. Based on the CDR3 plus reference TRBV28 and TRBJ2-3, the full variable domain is DVKVTQSSRYLVKRTGEKVFLECVQDMDHENMFWYRQDPGLGLRLIYFSYDVKMKEKGDIPEGYSVSREKKERFSLILESASTNQTSMYLCASIVGGSTDTQYFGPGTRLTVL.

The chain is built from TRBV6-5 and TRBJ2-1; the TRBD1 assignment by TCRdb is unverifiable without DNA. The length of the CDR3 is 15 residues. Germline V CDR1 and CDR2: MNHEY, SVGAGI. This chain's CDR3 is CASSYTGGPNNEQFF.

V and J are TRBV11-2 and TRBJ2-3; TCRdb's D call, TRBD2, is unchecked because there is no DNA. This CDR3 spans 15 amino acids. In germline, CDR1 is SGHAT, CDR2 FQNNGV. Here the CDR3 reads CASSPRGGTGDTQYF.

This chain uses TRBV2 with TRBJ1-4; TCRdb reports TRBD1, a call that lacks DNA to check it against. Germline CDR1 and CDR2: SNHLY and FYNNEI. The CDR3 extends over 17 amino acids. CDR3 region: CASSDRGTGKKNEKLFF.

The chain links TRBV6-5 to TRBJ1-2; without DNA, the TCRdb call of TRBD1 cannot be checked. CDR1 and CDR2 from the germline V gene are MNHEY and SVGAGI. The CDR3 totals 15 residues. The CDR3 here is CASSYSVQGNYGYTF.